This TCR beta chain was found in a study of T cell responses to AZD1222 COVID-19 vaccine (dated by TCRdb to the early 2020s). With respect to the entire study: AZD1222 recipients with second doses at about 4 weeks or about 12 weeks were pooled, because spike-specific TCR depth and breadth did not differ between schedules. TCR sequencing covered more than 230 trial participants: 207 given two doses of AZD1222 and 26 given two doses of MenACWY control vaccine. Trial participants were enrolled by age into 18-55, 56-69 and 70-plus year subgroups, with around 140, 26 and 57 TCR-sequenced participants respectively. The investigation overall reported the following: Vaccine-associated CD4 TCRs spanned the whole spike protein, with dominant responses in regions 160-218 and 743-854. In the small 56-69-year group, the increase in depth fell short of significance, most likely because of low power. Most participants were white British and females outnumbered males, and the authors suggested that clonal diversity may have been underestimated. Spike-specific TCR breadth and depth rose significantly after two AZD1222 doses compared with day 0 and with MenACWY recipients. Conclusions about previously exposed vaccinees were limited because only six AZD1222 recipients were SARS-CoV-2 seropositive at baseline. No day 14 peak-response samples were available, so repertoires were characterized only after the peak T cell response. Reportedly, almost half of the unique spike-specific TCRs recognized epitopes lying outside the regions that are mutated in the B.1.351 and B.1.1.7 variants.

This sample's time point label indicates: baseline before first vaccination. Vaccinee samples came from UK trials COV001 and COV002, including a single-blind randomized controlled phase 2/3 trial of AZD1222 (ChAdOx1 nCoV-19) in healthy adults. For TCRbeta chain sequencing, PBMC samples were collected from trial participants at day 0 and at day 28 after the second dose. Taken from the germline V gene, the CDR1 and CDR2 loops are MNHEY and SVGAGI. The junction shows trimming of 0 bases on V and 6 bases on J, plus 12 bases between the germline ends. The CDR3, from cysteine to phenylalanine, totals 16 residues. This entry keeps only the CDR3 DNA: 48 bases, framed from base 1. About this clone: Its antigen is unknown. No much larger clone is present one base from it, and per-base qualities are unavailable.

The CDR3 regions of human TCRbeta chains were subjected to immunosequencing. The paper's data handling went like this. TCRs in the repertoires were compared against a reference library of SARS-CoV-2-specific TCRs that had been generated with the MIRA antigen-specificity platform. Breadth was defined as the fraction of unique TCRs that were SARS-CoV-2-associated, and depth was defined as the fraction of total T cells that were SARS-CoV-2-associated. Using the MIRA data, each spike-specific TCR was mapped to the spike region that the TCR reacts to and placed in a CD4 or CD8 class. Log10-transformed breadth and depth values were compared by one-way ANOVA with Sidak's multiple comparisons tests. The source is immuneACCESS, and TCRdb retained only in-frame sequences with V and J called. Part of the clones is not carried over; for the studies checked, unresolved V genes explain less than half of this, and the remainder is unexplained. V and J calls and clone size are as listed in that table; D and trimming were resolved from the DNA. The table for this sample lists about 140,000 clones; about nine tenths of them were counted only once. Of the sample, roughly 3.6% is held by the ten largest clones.

The rearrangement joined TRBV6-5 to TRBJ1-6, with TRBD1 as a weak D call on 5 bases. The sequences come from peripheral blood, collected on day 0 of AZD1222 vaccination. This clonotype was obtained from an adult in good health. The CDR3 is CASSYSGERVNSPLHF. The nucleotides are TGTGCCAGCAGTTACTCGGGGGAGAGGGTTAATTCACCCCTCCACTTT.